Shown below are 20 T cell receptor beta chains from a single sample sequenced in a study of siplizumab effects on memory and regulatory T cells. Assay used: immunoSEQ multiplex PCR; TCRdb lists only in-frame clones, some missing. Of some 110,000 clones detected, about 93% appear once; the ten largest clones hold approximately 0.67%. Sequences were obtained from Tregs sorted from blood. The origin of the receptors is a human donor in good health.

The chain links TRBV11-3 to TRBJ2-6; perhaps TRBD1 as D (6 bases). Trimming shortened V by 3 bases and J by 2 bases, and 14 bases separated the two germline ends. Germline CDR1 and CDR2: SGHNT and YENEEA. The CDR3 consists of 17 residues. CDR3 loop: CASSFGRGEAGANVLTF. The DNA of the CDR3 is TGTGCCAGCAGCTTCGGCAGGGGTGAGGCTGGGGCCAACGTCCTGACTTTC. Full variable domain (rest looked up from reference TRBV11-3 and TRBJ2-6): EAGVVQSPRYKIIEKKQPVAFWCNPISGHNTLYWYLQNLGQGPELLIRYENEEAVDDSQLPKDRFSAERLKGVDSTLKIQPAELGDSAVYLCASSFGRGEAGANVLTFGAGSRLTVL.

The rearrangement uses TRBV7-2 and TRBJ2-2; no definite D call. The CDR3 length is 13 residues. CDR1 is SGHTA, CDR2 FQGNSA, per germline. The V end lost 6 bases, the J end lost 1 base, and 6 bases lay between the germline ends. This CDR3 reads CASRPQNTGELFF. For the CDR3, the DNA is TGTGCCAGCAGGCCGCAGAACACCGGGGAGCTGTTTTTT. The full variable domain, its missing parts supplied by reference TRBV7-2 and TRBJ2-2, is GAGVSQSPSNKVTEKGKDVELRCDPISGHTALYWYRQSLGQGLEFLIYFQGNSAPDKSGLPSDRFSAERTGGSVSTLTIQRTQQEDSAVYLCASRPQNTGELFFGEGSRLTVL.

The rearrangement links TRBV6-6 to TRBJ2-1; TRBD2 is a possible D gene (5 bases). Germline CDR1 reads MNHNY; CDR2 reads SVGAGI (reference sequence). V was shortened by 5 bases and J by 0 bases, with 11 bases between the two germline ends. The CDR3 has 15 residues. The CDR3 reads CASSPGGLSYNEQFF. The CDR3 region has the DNA TGTGCCAGCAGTCCCGGAGGCCTCTCCTACAATGAGCAGTTCTTC.

This chain links TRBV18 with TRBJ2-7; D might be TRBD2 (6 bases). There are 13 residues in the CDR3. Germline CDR1 KGHSH, CDR2 LQKENI. Trimming left V 3 bases short and J 3 bases short, with 9 bases between. CDR3 sequence (DNA): TGTGCCAGCTCACCTGTCGGGGGCTACGAGCAGTACTTC. It yields the protein CASSPVGGYEQYF.

CDR3 loop: CASSDWGYEQYF. CDR3 sequence (DNA): TGTGCCAGCAGTGATTGGGGCTACGAGCAGTACTTC. The J gene is TRBJ2-7, the V gene TRBV6-1; D uncertain. The ends were cut back, 3 bases at V and 3 bases at J, with 6 bases in the middle. CDR1 is MNHNS and CDR2 is SASEGT in the germline V gene. This CDR3 region has 12 residues.

The sample holds one count of this clone. The chain has TRBV5-4 and TRBJ1-1, with D possibly matching TRBD1 (5 bases). There are 19 residues in the CDR3. V was cut by 4 bases and J by 0 bases, with 25 bases left in between. Looked up from germline, CDR1 is SGHNT and CDR2 is YYREEE (reference sequence). The CDR3 loop is CASSQSDTQARTMNTEAFF. For the CDR3, the DNA is TGTGCCAGCAGCCAGTCGGACACGCAGGCACGTACTATGAACACTGAAGCTTTCTTT.

V and J are TRBV27 and TRBJ2-7; TRBD2 matches at 9 bases. In germline, CDR1 is MNHEY, CDR2 SMNVEV (reference sequence). V was pared by 5 bases and J by 4 bases, with 21 bases of the junction left unmatched. The CDR3 covers 19 residues. CDR3 amino acids: CASSPPGGPLREGPYEQYF. The CDR3 coding sequence is TGTGCCAGCAGTCCCCCCGGGGGACCCCTGCGGGAGGGCCCATACGAGCAGTACTTC.

This chain uses TRBV4-2 with TRBJ2-4; possible D gene TRBD1, 5 bases. The CDR3 covers 14 residues. The germline gives CDR1 LGHNA, CDR2 YNFKEQ. V was cut by 5 bases and J by 3 bases, with 11 bases left in between. In DNA form, the CDR3 reads TGTGCCAGCAGCGTTGACAGACTCAAAAACATTCAGTACTTC. It translates to CASSVDRLKNIQYF.

This clone turned up a few times. The gene calls are TRBV27 and TRBJ1-1; TRBD1 matches 7 bases. In germline, CDR1 is MNHEY, CDR2 SMNVEV (reference sequence). Trimming at V came to 6 bases and at J to 11 bases, leaving 6 bases not matched to a gene. The length of the CDR3 is 11 residues. The CDR3 spells CASRTQGVAFF. The CDR3 DNA reads as TGTGCCAGCAGGACTCAGGGGGTGGCTTTCTTT.

This chain uses TRBV5-4 with TRBJ2-5, with 7 bases lining up with TRBD2. The CDR3 has 15 amino acids. Germline V CDR1 and CDR2: SGHNT, YYREEE (reference sequence). The J segment lost 7 bases and the V segment lost 1 base, leaving 10 bases of the junction unmatched. CDR3 sequence: CASSLSGGVGGTQYF. The CDR3 bases are TGTGCCAGCAGCTTGTCGGGGGGAGTCGGAGGGACCCAGTACTTC.

This clone was observed a handful of times. This sequence joins TRBV30 and TRBJ1-2; D ambiguous. The CDR3 loop spans 12 amino acids. V lost 4 bases and J 4 bases, leaving 10 bases between the germline ends. CDR1 and CDR2 (germline): GTSNPN, SVGIG (reference sequence). The CDR3 coding sequence is TGTGCCTGGAATGGGCAGGTCTATGGCTACACCTTC. It yields the protein CAWNGQVYGYTF.

The rearrangement uses TRBV9 and TRBJ2-2; no definite D call. The germline CDR1 and CDR2 sequences are SGDLS and YYNGEE. V lost 3 bases to trimming and J lost 5 bases, with 11 bases between them. The CDR3 runs 14 residues. CDR3 residues: CASSARTGTGELFF. DNA for the CDR3: TGTGCCAGCAGCGCCAGGACCGGGACCGGGGAGCTGTTTTTT.

This chain links TRBV23-1 with TRBJ1-5, with 9 bases aligning to TRBD1. TRBV23-1 is reported as an ORF; its role is uncertain. The CDR3 length is 17 residues. V shed 4 bases and J 3 bases; nucleotides not matched to a gene: 10. The CDR3 sequence is CASSPGTGRGDNQPQHF. The CDR3 region has the DNA TGCGCCAGCAGTCCCGGGACAGGGAGGGGAGACAATCAGCCCCAGCATTTT.

This clone was seen just once. V is TRBV5-1 and J is TRBJ2-1; 9 positions match TRBD2. Germline CDR1 and CDR2: SGHRS and YFSETQ. This CDR3 is 16 amino acids long. Trimming at V came to 4 bases and at J to 5 bases, leaving 10 bases not matched to a gene. CDR3 loop: CASSRSSSGTNNEQFF. The DNA for the CDR3 is TGCGCCAGCAGCCGTTCGTCTAGCGGGACAAACAATGAGCAGTTCTTC.

The chain carries TRBV27 and TRBJ1-6; TRBD1 aligns across 7 bases. The germline CDR1 and CDR2 sequences are MNHEY and SMNVEV (reference sequence). V shed 3 bases, J shed 7 bases, and the junction held 3 bases outside the gene matches. This CDR3 comprises 14 residues. CDR3 residues: CASSLTGLNSPLHF. The CDR3 DNA follows: TGTGCCAGCAGTTTGACAGGGTTGAATTCACCCCTCCACTTT.

The genes are TRBV6-5 and TRBJ2-7; TRBD1 agrees at 9 bases. Germline CDR1 and CDR2: MNHEY and SVGAGI. There are 14 residues in the CDR3. Trimming cost V 7 bases and J 3 bases; bases outside gene matches: 7. This CDR3 reads CASKRTGALYEQYF. CDR3 nucleotide sequence: TGTGCCAGCAAAAGGACAGGGGCCCTCTACGAGCAGTACTTC.

This clone was seen a few times. The rearrangement joins TRBV9 to TRBJ1-1; the D is unclear. Trimming cost V 4 bases and J 0 bases, with 7 bases left between them. CDR3 length: 13 amino acids. Looked up from germline, CDR1 is SGDLS and CDR2 is YYNGEE. The CDR3 sequence: CASSFSVNTEAFF. The CDR3 DNA follows: TGTGCCAGCAGCTTTTCGGTGAACACTGAAGCTTTCTTT.

The chain has TRBV30 and TRBJ2-2; D is possibly TRBD2 (6 bases). Germline loops: CDR1 GTSNPN, CDR2 SVGIG (reference sequence). The CDR3 is 12 residues long. CDR3 sequence (DNA): TGTGCTAGCGGTGTTCGGGGCGGGGAGCTGTTTTTT. It is translated as CASGVRGGELFF.

A remark on this clone: One end of the junction does not line up with germline, which may come from a read error. This chain joins TRBV6-1 and TRBJ2-2, with TRBD2 as a possible D gene (7 bases). Germline CDR1 is MNHNS and CDR2 is SASEGT. The CDR3 has 14 amino acids. As DNA, the CDR3 is TGTGCCAGCAAATTCGGGGGGCAGGCCGGGAAGCTGTTTTTT. This codes for CASKFGGQAGKLFF.

CDR3 sequence: CASQDISYNEQFF. CDR3 nucleotides: TGTGCCAGCCAGGACATCTCCTACAATGAGCAGTTCTTC. This chain joins TRBV19 and TRBJ2-1; TRBD1 might be the D (5 bases). The germline V gene has CDR1 LNHDA and CDR2 SQIVND (reference sequence). The V end was cut by 9 bases, the J end by 0 bases, with 9 bases between. The CDR3 length is 13 residues.